This T cell receptor beta chain originates from a study of cytomegalovirus exposure and HLA in healthy donors. Study-level findings and limits: In a later analysis, an Asian-associated ancestry cluster reportedly showed fewer N-insertions than the roughly 730-donor mean.

A note on this clone: What it binds is not known.

PCR primers comprised 60 Vbeta and 13 Jbeta primers. Method: immunoSEQ multiplex PCR; TCRdb's copy keeps in-frame clones and lacks some. Here the sample spans roughly 120,000 clones, about 66% being singletons. This CDR3 region has 17 residues. Per germline, CDR1 SGHDT and CDR2 YYEEEE. V lost 0 bases to trimming and J lost 8 bases, with 21 bases between them. The rearrangement joins TRBV5-6 to TRBJ2-1; TRBD2 might be the D (6 bases). Sequenced input: PBMCs. This sequence originates from a man aged 25-45 years in good health and CMV-seropositive. CDR3 residues: CASSLGAGWDNFDEQFF. CDR3 sequence (DNA): TGTGCCAGCAGCTTGGGCGCGGGGTGGGATAATTTCGATGAGCAGTTCTTC.